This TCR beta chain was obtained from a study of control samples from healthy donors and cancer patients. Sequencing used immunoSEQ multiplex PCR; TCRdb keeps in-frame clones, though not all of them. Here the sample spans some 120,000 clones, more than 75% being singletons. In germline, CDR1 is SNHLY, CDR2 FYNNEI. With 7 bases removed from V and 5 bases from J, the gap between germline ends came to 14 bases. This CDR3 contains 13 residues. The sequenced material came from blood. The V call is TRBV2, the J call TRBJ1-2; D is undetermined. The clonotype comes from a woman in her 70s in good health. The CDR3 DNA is TGTGCCAGCACCGGTTCCTCCCCATATGGCTACACCTTC. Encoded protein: CASTGSSPYGYTF.